This T cell receptor beta chain came from a study of graft-versus-host responses after intestinal transplantation. General study results and limits: GvH clones appeared in recipient marrow, some first in ileum or blood.

As concerns this clone: The target antigen is unknown.

Both intraepithelial and lamina propria lymphocytes were released by processing graft tissue. The CDR3 contains 12 residues. V dropped 7 bases and J dropped 11 bases, with 17 bases sitting between them. CDR1 is MNHNS, CDR2 SASEGT, per germline. Profiled with immunoSEQ multiplex PCR; TCRdb holds only in-frame clones, not every one. The data contain over 9,000 clones, approximately 80% of them singletons. This TCR was sampled from a human patient who received an intestinal transplant, so some T cells may come from the graft donor. The genes are TRBV6-1 and TRBJ1-1; D uncertain. Source: ileum tissue, taken 450 to 480 days after intestinal transplantation. DNA of the CDR3: TGTGCCAGCATGACCCGAGGTGAGTGGGCTTTCTTT. As protein: CASMTRGEWAFF.